A selection of T cell receptor beta chains follows, all from one sample in a study of T-cell memory formation after mild COVID-19. Via MiXCR, TCRdb re-called the 5' RACE reads, giving one row per CDR3 protein. The sample carries over 400,000 distinct CDR3 sequences, 20% to 30% recorded once. Specimen: PBMCs or a T cell subset sorted from them (not recorded which). The receptors were sampled from an adult woman who had mild COVID-19 (a few samples of this study predate the infection). Cell type and time point are not known. Each CDR3 is given with its conserved first and last residue. The D gene is left open where the match is weak. Clone size is not always given. Where it is, it says once, few, many or a class for expanded clones.

CDR3 DNA	CDR3 protein	D gene	clone size	V gene	J gene
TGTGCCAGCAGAGAGACAGGGGGCGAGGGGGATCAGCCCCAGCATTTT	CASRETGGEGDQPQHF	TRBD1	NA	TRBV27	TRBJ1-5
TGTGCCAGTAGTATAGATCCTTGGGGACAGCGGGGTGAAGCTTTCTTT	CASSIDPWGQRGEAFF	TRBD1	few	TRBV19	TRBJ1-1
TGTGCCAGCAGTTACTCAAACCGATTGACCGGCGGGTCACCCCTCCACTTT	CASSYSNRLTGGSPLHF	NA	NA	TRBV6-5	TRBJ1-6
TGTGCCAGCAGCTTAAGTTCGGACTACACCGGGGAGCTGTTTTTT	CASSLSSDYTGELFF	NA	NA	TRBV11-2	TRBJ2-2
TGTGCCAGTAGTATTGGAACCGGGACAGTTAACACTGAAGCTTTCTTT	CASSIGTGTVNTEAFF	TRBD1	few	TRBV19	TRBJ1-1
TGTGCCATCAGGGGACTAGGGAACACCGGGGAGCTGTTTTTT	CAIRGLGNTGELFF	TRBD2	once	TRBV10-3	TRBJ2-2
TGTGCCAGCAGCTTAGTTCGGCTTTCACCCCTCCACTTT	CASSLVRLSPLHF	NA	few	TRBV7-8	TRBJ1-6
TGCAGCGGACAGGCGACGTTTCTGAACACTGAAGCTTTCTTT	CSGQATFLNTEAFF	NA	NA	TRBV29-1	TRBJ1-1
TGTGCCAGTGTGGGTTCCAGCCGCGAGCAGTACTTC	CASVGSSREQYF	NA	NA	TRBV2	TRBJ2-7
TGTGCCAGCAGCCCCGACAGACGTTCATGCTATGGCTACACCTTC	CASSPDRRSCYGYTF	NA	few	TRBV7-3	TRBJ1-2
TGTGCCAGCAGCCCCCAGGACAGGGCCTACGAGCAGTACTTC	CASSPQDRAYEQYF	TRBD1	NA	TRBV7-9	TRBJ2-7
TGTGCCAGCAGCCCCCTAATAGCGGGAGGGAGAAATGAGCAGTTCTTC	CASSPLIAGGRNEQFF	TRBD2	NA	TRBV11-3	TRBJ2-1
TGCGCCAGCAGCCGGGTCGCGGGGCCGGAGACCCAGTACTTC	CASSRVAGPETQYF	NA	many	TRBV4-1	TRBJ2-5